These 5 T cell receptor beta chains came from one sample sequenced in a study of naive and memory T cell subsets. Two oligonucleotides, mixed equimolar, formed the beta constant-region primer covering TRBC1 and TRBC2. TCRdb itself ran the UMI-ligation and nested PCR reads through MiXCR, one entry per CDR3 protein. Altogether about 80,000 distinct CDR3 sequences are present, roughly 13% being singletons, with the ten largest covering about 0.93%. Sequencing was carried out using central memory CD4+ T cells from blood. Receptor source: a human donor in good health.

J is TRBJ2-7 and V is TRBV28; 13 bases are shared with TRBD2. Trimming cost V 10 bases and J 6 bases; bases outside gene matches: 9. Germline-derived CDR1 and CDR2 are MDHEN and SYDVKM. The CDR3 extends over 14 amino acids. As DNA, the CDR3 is TGTGCCACCGAAGCGGGACTAGCGGGGACCGAGCAGTACTTC. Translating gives CATEAGLAGTEQYF.

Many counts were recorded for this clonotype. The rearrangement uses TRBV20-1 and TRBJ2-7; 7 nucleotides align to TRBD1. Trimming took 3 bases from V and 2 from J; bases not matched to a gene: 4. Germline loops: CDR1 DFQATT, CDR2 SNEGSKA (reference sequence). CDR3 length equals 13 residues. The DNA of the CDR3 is TGCAGTGCTAGTGAGGGGGCCCCCTACGAGCAGTACTTC. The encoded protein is CSASEGAPYEQYF.

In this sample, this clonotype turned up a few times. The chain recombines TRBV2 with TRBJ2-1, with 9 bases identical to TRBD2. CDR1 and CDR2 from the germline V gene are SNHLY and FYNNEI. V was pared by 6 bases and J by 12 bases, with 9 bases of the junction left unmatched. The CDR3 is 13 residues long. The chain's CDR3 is CASSRTLAGLQFF. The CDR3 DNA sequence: TGTGCCAGCAGCCGGACCCTAGCGGGATTGCAGTTCTTC.

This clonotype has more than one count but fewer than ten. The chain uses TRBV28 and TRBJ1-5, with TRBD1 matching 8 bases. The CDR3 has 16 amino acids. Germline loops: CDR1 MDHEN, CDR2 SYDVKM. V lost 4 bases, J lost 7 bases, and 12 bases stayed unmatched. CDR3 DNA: TGTGCCAGCAGTTCCTGGACAGGGAGGGCGTCACAGCCCCAGCATTTT. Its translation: CASSSWTGRASQPQHF.

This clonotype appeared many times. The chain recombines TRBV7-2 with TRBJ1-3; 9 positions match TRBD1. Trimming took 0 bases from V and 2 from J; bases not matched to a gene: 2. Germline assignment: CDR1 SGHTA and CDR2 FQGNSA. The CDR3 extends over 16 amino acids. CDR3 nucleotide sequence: TGTGCCAGCAGCTTAGCCGGGACAGGGACTGGAAACACCATATATTTT. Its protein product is CASSLAGTGTGNTIYF.